This T cell receptor (beta chain) appears in the sequencing data of a study of T-cell memory formation after mild COVID-19. About the research overall: Most TCR clusters belonged to a single donor.

In the case of this clonotype: The antigen is undetermined.

Germline lookup yields CDR1 KGHSH and CDR2 LQKENI. With 1 base removed from V and 4 bases from J, the gap between germline ends came to 10 bases. The CDR3 totals 14 residues. Study conclusions and caveats: Some clones that responded turned up in pre-infection memory, which suggests that cross-reactive memory joined in. CM and EM subsets held most contracting CD4+ clones; EMRA held CD8+ ones. Clones shrinking between day 15 and 85 showed a balanced CD4/CD8 split, and those that grew later tilted toward CD4+.

In TCRdb, the 5' RACE reads were re-called with MiXCR into one record per CDR3 protein. The sample has 100,000 or so distinct CDR3 sequences, 8.5% to 14% seen once. The specimen sequenced was PBMCs or a T cell subset sorted from them (not recorded which). The source is a man aged 18 to 29 who had mild COVID-19 (a few samples of this study predate the infection). Cell type and time point are not known. The genes are TRBV18 and TRBJ1-2, with D tentatively TRBD1 (5 bases). CDR3 amino acids: CASSPLVRVYGYTF. CDR3 nucleotides: TGTGCCAGCTCACCACTGGTCAGGGTCTATGGCTACACCTTC.